Following are 17 T cell receptor beta chains from one sample sequenced in a study of immune evolution from preneoplasia to lung adenocarcinoma. Sequencing used immunoSEQ multiplex PCR; TCRdb keeps in-frame clones, though not all of them. The table has about 6,400 clones, around 79% seen once. Material for sequencing was FFPE minimally invasive lung adenocarcinoma tissue. The receptors come from a person between 60 and 79 years old with lung adenocarcinoma.

The rearrangement links TRBV29-1 to TRBJ1-1, with TRBD1 as a possible D gene (6 bases). There are 11 residues in the CDR3. In germline, CDR1 is SQVTM, CDR2 ANQGSEA. CDR3 sequence: CKGGRDTEAFF. The CDR3 coding sequence is TGCAAAGGGGGGCGGGATACTGAAGCTTTCTTT.

This chain joins TRBV6-1 and TRBJ2-1; 7 bases agree with TRBD1. Germline values: CDR1 MNHNS, CDR2 SASEGT. The CDR3 covers 15 residues. J gave up 7 bases and V 2 bases, and 8 bases lay outside the gene matches. CDR3 nucleotide sequence: TGTGCCAGCAGTGAATGGGGACAGTTTGGTAATGAGCAGTTCTTC. Translated, it gives CASSEWGQFGNEQFF.

The V gene is TRBV4-1, the J gene TRBJ1-3, with unresolved D. Germline CDR1 MGHRA, CDR2 YSYEKL. The CDR3 is 14 amino acids. Trimming removed 0 bases at V and 5 bases at J, with 8 bases between. This chain's CDR3 is CASSQDIARNTIYF. The CDR3 nucleotides read TGCGCCAGCAGCCAAGATATCGCGAGAAACACCATATATTTT.

The rearrangement links TRBV6-6 to TRBJ1-5, with 9 bases matching TRBD1. The CDR3 consists of 15 residues. Germline V gene lookup returns CDR1 MNHNY and CDR2 SVGAGI (reference sequence). The trim removed 2 bases at V and 6 bases at J, leaving 5 bases unmatched. The CDR3 coding sequence is TGTGCCAGCAGTTACACGGACAGGGGTAGTCAGCCCCAGCATTTT. The encoded protein is CASSYTDRGSQPQHF.

This chain links TRBV5-4 with TRBJ1-1, with 9 bases matching TRBD1. J lost 5 bases, V lost 5 bases, and 7 bases had no gene match. This CDR3 has 14 amino acids. Germline CDR1 is SGHNT and CDR2 is YYREEE (reference sequence). The CDR3 protein is CASSWDRAKTEAFF. In nucleotides, the CDR3 is TGTGCCAGCAGTTGGGACAGGGCGAAAACTGAAGCTTTCTTT.

The rearrangement joins TRBV5-1 to TRBJ2-5; TRBD2 might be the D (6 bases). Germline values: CDR1 SGHRS, CDR2 YFSETQ. Trimming removed 4 bases at V and 0 bases at J, with 10 bases between. The CDR3 has 14 amino acids. The CDR3 region has the DNA TGCGCCAGCAGCGCCTCGGGGGACCAAGAGACCCAGTACTTC. Translation gives CASSASGDQETQYF.

The rearrangement uses TRBV7-3 and TRBJ2-6; D is undetermined. Trimming removed 1 base from V and 2 bases from J, with 9 bases in between. This CDR3 is built from 16 residues. CDR1 is SGHTA and CDR2 is FQGTGA in the germline V gene. The CDR3 loop is CASSLSSVAGANVLTF. The DNA for the CDR3 is TGTGCCAGCAGCTTAAGCTCTGTTGCTGGGGCCAACGTCCTGACTTTC.

The V and J genes are TRBV7-9 and TRBJ2-7, with D perhaps TRBD2 (6 bases). In germline, CDR1 is SEHNR, CDR2 FQNEAQ (reference sequence). Trimming stripped 4 bases from V and 7 bases from J, with 14 bases between. The CDR3 loop spans 13 amino acids. The CDR3: CASSWAGSWEQYF. DNA of the CDR3: TGTGCCAGCAGCTGGGCGGGGTCCTGGGAGCAGTACTTC.

V usage is TRBV2 and J usage is TRBJ2-2; 8 bases agree with TRBD1. CDR1 and CDR2 (germline): SNHLY, FYNNEI. V dropped 6 bases and J dropped 6; count of bases not matched to a gene: 15. This CDR3 has 17 amino acids. The CDR3 spells CASRGDRGGGSAGELFF. In DNA, the CDR3 is TGTGCCAGCAGGGGAGACAGGGGTGGTGGGAGCGCCGGGGAGCTGTTTTTT.

CDR3: CASNQGAYNEQFF. The CDR3 coding sequence is TGTGCCAGTAATCAGGGGGCCTACAATGAGCAGTTCTTC. The genes are TRBV19 and TRBJ2-1; 7 bases agree with TRBD1. From germline, CDR1 is LNHDA and CDR2 SQIVND (reference sequence). CDR3 size: 13 residues. V lost 7 bases, J lost 2 bases, and 2 bases stayed unmatched. Supplemented by reference TRBV19 and TRBJ2-1, the full variable domain reads DGGITQSPKYLFRKEGQNVTLSCEQNLNHDAMYWYRQDPGQGLRLIYYSQIVNDFQKGDIAEGYSVSREKKESFPLTVTSAQKNPTAFYLCASNQGAYNEQFFGPGTRLTVL.

V usage is TRBV30 and J usage is TRBJ2-7, with 16 bases matching TRBD2. V trimming: 3 bases; J trimming: 0 bases; junction bases outside the gene matches: 8. The length of the CDR3 is 18 residues. CDR1 is GTSNPN and CDR2 is SVGIG in the germline V gene (reference sequence). CDR3 DNA sequence: TGTGCCTGGAGGCCCAGGGGACTAGCGGGGGGGGTCTCCTACGAGCAGTACTTC. Protein product: CAWRPRGLAGGVSYEQYF.

This rearrangement joins TRBV12-5 to TRBJ1-5; D is ambiguous. CDR1 and CDR2 from the germline V gene are LGHNT and FRNRAP. The CDR3 contains 17 residues. V was shortened by 4 bases and J by 6 bases, with 22 bases between the two germline ends. The DNA of the CDR3 is TGTGCTAGTGGTTCGCTTACACCCTCCGGGGTAAGTCAGCCCCAGCATTTT. Translated: CASGSLTPSGVSQPQHF.

The V gene is TRBV7-2, the J gene TRBJ2-1, with TRBD2 identical over 11 bases. Germline V CDR1 and CDR2: SGHTA, FQGNSA. The CDR3 runs 17 residues. The V gene end was trimmed by 2 bases and the J gene end by 1 base; junction bases not matched to a gene: 4. The chain's CDR3 is CASSLRLAGLSYNEQFF. CDR3 in DNA: TGTGCCAGCAGCTTACGACTAGCGGGGTTATCCTACAATGAGCAGTTCTTC.

This chain links TRBV6-6 with TRBJ2-1; D is perhaps TRBD2 (6 bases). The germline V and J ends were trimmed by 7 bases and 8 bases, with 21 bases remaining between them. Germline V gene lookup returns CDR1 MNHNY and CDR2 SVGAGI (reference sequence). This CDR3 contains 15 residues. The DNA for the CDR3 is TGTGCCAGCAACCCTCGGGGAGGCTCGACGGATGAGCAGTTCTTC. Amino acid sequence: CASNPRGGSTDEQFF.

The gene calls are TRBV7-9 and TRBJ1-1, with D uncertain. The CDR3 has 13 residues. Germline values: CDR1 SEHNR, CDR2 FQNEAQ (reference sequence). Trimming removed 5 bases at V and 6 bases at J, with 13 bases between. CDR3 sequence (DNA): TGTGCCAGCAGCCCTTGGATGATCGCTGAAGCTTTCTTT. Residues: CASSPWMIAEAFF.

In regard to this clone: The junction shows a germline mismatch at one end, possibly a read error. The chain recombines TRBV7-6 with TRBJ2-2; D is unresolved. In germline, CDR1 is SGHVS, CDR2 FNYEAQ. CDR3 size: 15 residues. CDR3 in amino acids: CASSLATGYTGELFF. CDR3 bases: TGTGCCAGCAGCTTAGCGACGGGTTATACCGGAGAGCTGTTTTTT.

This clone was recorded only once. The V and J genes are TRBV9 and TRBJ2-2; D perhaps matches TRBD1 (6 bases). Trimming left V 4 bases short and J 4 bases short, with 17 bases between. The germline gives CDR1 SGDLS, CDR2 YYNGEE. The CDR3 has 16 residues. The chain's CDR3 is CASSQGQGHLTGELFF. CDR3 DNA: TGTGCCAGCAGCCAGGGCCAGGGGCACCTCACCGGGGAGCTGTTTTTT.